This T cell receptor (beta chain) was recovered during a study of T cell responses to AZD1222 COVID-19 vaccine. Study-level results: No day 14 peak samples; only post-peak repertoires were characterized. A rise in Spike-specific TCR breadth and depth followed two AZD1222 doses. Close to half of spike-specific TCRs reportedly recognize unmutated variant regions.

The table came from immunoSEQ multiplex PCR; TCRdb's copy has only in-frame clones and leaves some out. There are 55,000 to 75,000 clones in the sample; over 60% occur only once, and roughly 12% lies in the top ten. With regard to this clone: Its specificity is not known.

CDR1 and CDR2 from the germline V gene are GTSNPN and SVGIG (reference sequence). This CDR3 comprises 13 residues. V was clipped by 3 bases and J by 3 bases, with 6 bases between them. The V and J genes are TRBV30 and TRBJ1-6; D remains ambiguous. The TCR comes from an adult in good health. Material: peripheral blood, obtained on day 0 of AZD1222 vaccination. The CDR3 bases are TGTGCCTGGAGGGGAAACTATAATTCACCCCTCCACTTT. Protein sequence: CAWRGNYNSPLHF.